This T cell receptor beta chain was profiled in a study of OX40 agonist ivuxolimab in advanced cancers. The study, taken as a whole, reports: Clonal expansion by week 6 occurred in CD4+ and CD8+ blood T cells (at 0.1 to 3.0 mg/kg). Among the lowest peripheral clonal expansion occurred in 0.1-3.0 mg/kg partial responders.

With respect to this clone: Antigen: not known.

Deletions cut 1 base from V and 8 bases from J, with 8 bases between. This CDR3 region has 13 residues. Per the germline V gene, CDR1 is SGHVS and CDR2 is FQNEAQ. TCRdb's copy holds only in-frame clones and misses some; the assay was immunoSEQ multiplex PCR. The table includes about 62,000 clones, approximately 91% detected once. The sequences come from CD4+ or CD8+ T cells sorted from blood, collected in a trial of the OX40 agonist ivuxolimab. The V gene is TRBV7-8, the J gene TRBJ2-2, with a tentative D call TRBD1 (5 bases). The clonotype comes from an adult with an advanced solid tumor such as melanoma, head and neck, liver or kidney cancer. In DNA, the CDR3 is TGTGCCAGCAGCTTAGTTCAGGGTGGGGAGCTGTTTTTT. Translation: CASSLVQGGELFF. Together with reference TRBV7-8 and TRBJ2-2, the CDR3 gives the full variable domain: GAGVSQSPRYKVAKRGQDVALRCDPISGHVSLFWYQQALGQGPEFLTYFQNEAQLDKSGLPSDRFFAERPEGSVSTLKIQRTQQEDSAVYLCASSLVQGGELFFGEGSRLTVL.